Presented here are 32 T cell receptor beta chains from one specimen sequenced in a study of blood T cell repertoires in COVID-19. The table came from immunoSEQ multiplex PCR; TCRdb's copy has only in-frame clones and leaves some out. The sample lists around 50,000 clones, less than 90% seen once, with around 5.2% in the top ten. Sequencing was performed on peripheral blood. The receptors were sampled from a human donor in a cohort sampled during active COVID-19.

This clone was found a few times. The J gene is TRBJ1-4, the V gene TRBV6-2 or TRBV6-3; 8 nucleotides align to TRBD1. V was clipped by 6 bases and J by 0 bases; unmatched bases: 3. The CDR3 is 15 residues long. Germline V gives CDR1 MNHEY, CDR2 SVGEGT. The CDR3 coding sequence is TGTGCCAGCAGCGCGGGACAGGCAACTAATGAAAAACTGTTTTTT. Amino acid sequence: CASSAGQATNEKLFF.

The chain links TRBV19 to TRBJ1-1, with D unresolved. The ends were cut back, 10 bases at V and 0 bases at J, with 18 bases in the middle. CDR3 length equals 15 residues. Germline values: CDR1 LNHDA, CDR2 SQIVND (reference sequence). The CDR3 coding sequence is TGTGCCACCAACACTGGGCGCACCATGAACACTGAAGCTTTCTTT. Its translation: CATNTGRTMNTEAFF.

The V gene is TRBV2, the J gene TRBJ1-3; D perhaps matches TRBD1 (5 bases). V shed 1 base and J shed 4 bases, with 11 bases lying between them. There are 15 residues in the CDR3. CDR1 is SNHLY, CDR2 FYNNEI, per germline. The CDR3 loop reads CASSEVGAAGNTIYF. CDR3 nucleotides: TGTGCCAGCAGTGAAGTTGGGGCGGCAGGAAACACCATATATTTT.

The count of this clone is one. The rearrangement joins TRBV4-1 to TRBJ2-1; the D gene is possibly TRBD2 (5 bases). CDR1 is MGHRA, CDR2 YSYEKL, per germline. This CDR3 is 14 amino acids long. V was trimmed by 1 base and J by 4 bases, leaving 8 bases between them. CDR3: CASSQGTEYNEQFF. As DNA, the CDR3 is TGCGCCAGCAGCCAAGGGACTGAGTACAATGAGCAGTTCTTC.

The genes are TRBV7-3 and TRBJ1-1, with a possible D match to TRBD1 (5 bases). Looked up from germline, CDR1 is SGHTA and CDR2 is FQGTGA. V lost 5 bases and J lost 7, with 14 bases in between. This CDR3 has 13 residues. The CDR3 spells CASSPGHPFEAFF. The CDR3 DNA follows: TGTGCCAGCAGCCCCGGACACCCGTTTGAAGCTTTCTTT.

The chain has TRBV24-1 and TRBJ2-7; a weak D match, TRBD1 (6 bases). Trimming took off 3 bases at V and 6 bases at J, with 8 bases between the two ends. The germline CDR1 and CDR2 sequences are KGHDR and SFDVKD. The CDR3 is made up of 12 amino acids. CDR3 in DNA: TGTGCCACCAGTGATCCCAGGGGCGAGCAGTACTTC. Protein product: CATSDPRGEQYF.

This clone was counted many times. The rearrangement joins TRBV7-9 to TRBJ2-5; 7 nucleotides agree with TRBD2. The CDR3 sequence is 14 residues long. The ends lost 2 bases at V and 2 bases at J; junction bases unmatched: 2. CDR1 is SEHNR, CDR2 FQNEAQ, per germline (reference sequence). CDR3 amino acids: CASSLSGGQETQYF. Here the CDR3 DNA reads TGTGCCAGCAGCTTATCGGGGGGTCAAGAGACCCAGTACTTC.

V and J are TRBV5-4 and TRBJ2-2; 10 positions match TRBD2. The length of the CDR3 is 17 residues. Germline-derived CDR1 and CDR2 are SGHNT and YYREEE (reference sequence). The J segment lost 2 bases and the V segment lost 3 bases, leaving 7 bases of the junction unmatched. Here the CDR3 reads CASSSYGLAANTGELFF. The CDR3 DNA sequence: TGTGCCAGCAGCTCCTATGGACTAGCGGCCAACACCGGGGAGCTGTTTTTT.

V gene TRBV25-1 combines with J gene TRBJ2-5; 7 bases map to TRBD1. The ends lost 5 bases at V and 3 bases at J; junction bases unmatched: 12. Germline V gene lookup returns CDR1 MGHDK and CDR2 SYGVNS. The CDR3 sequence is 16 residues long. In nucleotides, the CDR3 is TGTGCCAGCAGTTTAACAGGGGTGGGGTTCAAAGAGACCCAGTACTTC. Translated, it gives CASSLTGVGFKETQYF.

The V call is TRBV6-6, the J call TRBJ2-7; D remains unclear. Germline V gene lookup returns CDR1 MNHNY and CDR2 SVGAGI (reference sequence). The V and J ends lost 5 bases and 0 bases respectively, with 11 bases between them. The CDR3 is 14 residues long. CDR3 nucleotide sequence: TGTGCCAGCAGTCCCGACACTTCCTCCTACGAGCAGTACTTC. Its translation is CASSPDTSSYEQYF.

The chain is built from TRBV13 and TRBJ2-1, with 15 positions matching TRBD2. Unmatched junction bases numbered 9, after V lost 7 bases and J lost 8 bases. The CDR3 consists of 16 residues. CDR1 PRHDT and CDR2 FYEKMQ come from the germline V gene (reference sequence). The CDR3 DNA reads TGTGCCAGCACCGAGAGAGGACTAGCGGGGGGGTATGAGCAGTTCTTC. It is translated as CASTERGLAGGYEQFF.

The chain recombines TRBV27 with TRBJ2-3; tentative D call: TRBD2 (5 bases). The length of the CDR3 is 14 residues. V dropped 3 bases and J dropped 8 bases, with 15 bases sitting between them. Germline V gives CDR1 MNHEY, CDR2 SMNVEV (reference sequence). DNA of the CDR3: TGTGCCAGCAGTTTGGGAAGGGCGGGTCCTACGCAGTATTTT. It encodes CASSLGRAGPTQYF.

The chain links TRBV12-3 or TRBV12-4 to TRBJ1-2, with D maybe TRBD1 (5 bases). V was pared by 5 bases and J by 8 bases, with 15 bases between. This CDR3 spans 13 amino acids. In nucleotides, the CDR3 is TGTGCCAGCAGTATCACAGGAGGGGTCGGCTACACCTTC. This encodes CASSITGGVGYTF.

This chain connects TRBV9 to TRBJ2-2; D might be TRBD1 (6 bases). This CDR3 has 15 residues. Germline assignment: CDR1 SGDLS and CDR2 YYNGEE. With 7 bases removed from V and 6 bases from J, the gap between germline ends came to 19 bases. CDR3 protein: CASGWTDLRSGELFF. The CDR3 bases are TGTGCCAGCGGCTGGACAGATCTAAGGTCCGGGGAGCTGTTTTTT.

This chain joins TRBV5-4 and TRBJ2-3; D gene unclear. The germline V gene encodes CDR1 SGHNT and CDR2 YYREEE (reference sequence). This CDR3 has 16 amino acids. V gave up 4 bases and J gave up 0 bases, with 15 bases separating them. Here the CDR3 DNA reads TGTGCCAGCAGCCATGAGACACAACCTAGCACAGATACGCAGTATTTT. Protein sequence: CASSHETQPSTDTQYF.

This sequence joins TRBV9 and TRBJ2-3; 7 bases are shared with TRBD1. CDR1 and CDR2 (germline): SGDLS, YYNGEE. The CDR3 spans 17 residues. Trimming at V came to 2 bases and at J to 0 bases, leaving 9 bases not matched to a gene. CDR3 in amino acids: CASSVGQFGGSTDTQYF. For the CDR3, the DNA is TGTGCCAGCAGCGTGGGACAGTTTGGAGGAAGCACAGATACGCAGTATTTT.

The genes are TRBV28 and TRBJ2-5; 10 bases agree with TRBD1. V lost 4 bases and J lost 7; bases outside the gene matches: 12. The germline V gene has CDR1 MDHEN and CDR2 SYDVKM. The CDR3 consists of 16 residues. The CDR3 loop reads CASSWTGGPPKGTQYF. The CDR3 region has the DNA TGTGCCAGCAGTTGGACAGGGGGTCCTCCAAAGGGGACCCAGTACTTC.

The chain is built from TRBV24-1 and TRBJ1-2; 7 bases line up with TRBD1. After removal of 2 bases from V and 6 bases from J, the junction contained 2 bases not matched to a gene. Germline loops: CDR1 KGHDR, CDR2 SFDVKD. The CDR3 loop spans 13 amino acids. The CDR3 nucleotides read TGTGCCACCAGTGATTACAGGGGAGATGGCTACACCTTC. It specifies CATSDYRGDGYTF.

V usage is TRBV6-2 or TRBV6-3 and J usage is TRBJ1-3; weak D call: TRBD1 (6 bases). Germline values: CDR1 MNHEY, CDR2 SVGEGT. The CDR3 is made up of 15 amino acids. Trimming took 5 bases from V and 1 from J, leaving 12 bases between them. DNA of the CDR3: TGTGCCAGCAGTACGTCAGGGGAATCTGGAAACACCATATATTTT. The encoded protein is CASSTSGESGNTIYF.

The J gene is TRBJ1-1, the V gene TRBV20-1, with D hard to call. Trimming took off 2 bases at V and 4 bases at J, with 5 bases between the two ends. Germline values: CDR1 DFQATT, CDR2 SNEGSKA (reference sequence). The CDR3 totals 11 residues. CDR3 sequence: CSARLGTEAFF. CDR3 nucleotide sequence: TGCAGTGCTAGACTCGGCACTGAAGCTTTCTTT.

V gene TRBV5-4 combines with J gene TRBJ1-2, with TRBD1 identical over 12 bases. There are 15 residues in the CDR3. Per the germline V gene, CDR1 is SGHNT and CDR2 is YYREEE (reference sequence). Losses at the gene ends were 4 bases for V and 4 bases for J; bases not matched to a gene: 5. Written as DNA, the CDR3 is TGTGCCAGCAGCCTCGGGACAGGGGGCAGCTATGGCTACACCTTC. Its translation is CASSLGTGGSYGYTF.

This chain uses TRBV6-5 with TRBJ1-2; D might be TRBD1 (5 bases). Looked up from germline, CDR1 is MNHEY and CDR2 is SVGAGI. This CDR3 contains 14 residues. Trimming left V 6 bases short and J 0 bases short, with 11 bases between. The CDR3 DNA sequence: TGTGCCAGCAGGTTAAAGGGGACTAACTATGGCTACACCTTC. Amino acids: CASRLKGTNYGYTF.

The chain couples TRBV18 to TRBJ1-2; 7 bases align to TRBD1. CDR1 is KGHSH and CDR2 is LQKENI in the germline V gene. V shed 3 bases and J 6 bases; nucleotides not matched to a gene: 4. This CDR3 comprises 13 residues. The CDR3 bases are TGTGCCAGCTCACCCGACAGGGATGATGGCTACACCTTC. Amino acids: CASSPDRDDGYTF.

V and J are TRBV3-1 (or the pseudogene TRBV3-2) and TRBJ2-1; 9 bases line up with TRBD2. The germline gives CDR1 LGHDT, CDR2 YNNKEL (reference sequence). The CDR3 spans 15 residues. V shed 6 bases, J shed 9 bases, and the junction held 12 bases outside the gene matches. This chain's CDR3 is CASSTYGSAGGEQFF. CDR3 nucleotides: TGTGCCAGCAGTACTTATGGATCAGCGGGGGGTGAGCAGTTCTTC.

The chain joins TRBV5-5 to TRBJ1-2, with D perhaps TRBD1 (5 bases). This CDR3 has 15 amino acids. Between the trimmed V and J ends, which lost 4 bases and 5 bases, there was a span of 18 bases. Germline V lookup: CDR1 SGHKS, CDR2 YYEKEE (reference sequence). CDR3 DNA sequence: TGTGCCAGCAGCCCAGGGCCGAACCCGACTTATGGCTACACCTTC. Its translation is CASSPGPNPTYGYTF.

The rearrangement joins TRBV9 to TRBJ2-5, with D tentatively TRBD1 (6 bases). This CDR3 has 14 amino acids. From germline, CDR1 is SGDLS and CDR2 YYNGEE. V lost 4 bases to trimming and J lost 2 bases, with 12 bases between them. The CDR3 sequence is CASSQRTDQETQYF. As DNA, the CDR3 is TGTGCCAGCAGCCAGAGGACAGATCAAGAGACCCAGTACTTC.

The chain is built from TRBV19 and TRBJ2-7; 8 nucleotides agree with TRBD2. After removal of 7 bases from V and 4 bases from J, the junction contained 15 bases not matched to a gene. Per the germline V gene, CDR1 is LNHDA and CDR2 is SQIVND (reference sequence). This CDR3 spans 16 amino acids. The CDR3 loop is CASNSGRGAATYEQYF. The CDR3 nucleotides read TGTGCCAGTAACTCCGGGAGGGGGGCAGCTACTTACGAGCAGTACTTC.

This clone was seen a handful of times. This chain joins TRBV14 and TRBJ1-2; D is undetermined. Trimming took off 1 base at V and 3 bases at J, with 6 bases between the two ends. Germline CDR1 SGHDN, CDR2 FVKESK. The CDR3 is 13 amino acids. In nucleotides, the CDR3 is TGTGCCAGCAGCCAAGCGGTTTACTATGGCTACACCTTC. The encoded protein is CASSQAVYYGYTF.

The chain is built from TRBV7-7 and TRBJ2-2; 8 bases are shared with TRBD1. The CDR3 extends over 15 amino acids. The V segment lost 3 bases and the J segment 0 bases; nucleotides outside the gene matches: 0. Germline V gives CDR1 SSHAT, CDR2 FNYEAQ (reference sequence). CDR3 coding DNA: TGTGCCAGCAGCTTGACAGGGGCGAACACCGGGGAGCTGTTTTTT. This translates into CASSLTGANTGELFF.

This rearrangement joins TRBV24-1 to TRBJ1-1; D gene ambiguous. The CDR3 is 13 residues long. Trimming left V 2 bases short and J 12 bases short, with 15 bases between. The germline V gene encodes CDR1 KGHDR and CDR2 SFDVKD. The CDR3 DNA sequence: TGTGCCACCAGTGATTCGGTCCAAGGGAGACCTTTCTTT. Its translation is CATSDSVQGRPFF.

The rearrangement links TRBV4-1 to TRBJ2-1; D ambiguous. With 3 bases removed from V and 10 bases from J, the gap between germline ends came to 10 bases. The CDR3 consists of 12 residues. Germline V lookup: CDR1 MGHRA, CDR2 YSYEKL. CDR3 nucleotides: TGCGCCAGCAGCCAGCAGGCTAAGGAGCAGTTCTTC. Encoded protein: CASSQQAKEQFF.

V usage is TRBV28 and J usage is TRBJ2-7; D unresolved. The CDR3 is 12 residues long. CDR1 is MDHEN, CDR2 SYDVKM, per germline. Trimming left V 1 base short and J 6 bases short, with 7 bases between. In DNA form, the CDR3 reads TGTGCCAGCAGTTTATCTATCGGCGAGCAGTACTTC. Translated: CASSLSIGEQYF.